This TCR beta chain was documented in a study of sequential checkpoint blockade in melanoma. The treatment was: randomized to nivolumab then ipilimumab (arm A) or the reverse (arm B). This clone was seen more than once but under ten times. A read error may account for a junction end that differs from germline. Assay used: immunoSEQ multiplex PCR; TCRdb lists only in-frame clones, some missing. The sample includes 6,500 or so clones, 25% to 30% of them seen just once. CDR1 MNHGY and CDR2 SAAAGT come from the germline V gene. The CDR3 is 15 amino acids. The chain employs TRBV6-8 and TRBJ1-2; 10 bases agree with TRBD1. The sample in question was tumor tissue (inferred from file names), obtained from a patient given nivolumab and ipilimumab in sequence. This receptor was identified in a human donor with melanoma. CDR3 DNA sequence: TGTGCCATCAGTGGGGGACAGGGGACTAACTATGGCTACACCTTC. The encoded protein is CAISGGQGTNYGYTF.